This paragraph covers one TCR beta chain sequence. The data were taken from a study of blood T cell repertoires in COVID-19. Whole-study context: There were acute and convalescent COVID-19 samples, and they came from the United States, Italy and Spain.

This table comes from immunoSEQ multiplex PCR, and its TCRdb copy is limited to in-frame clones, with some not included. Of 150,000 to 200,000 clones detected, around nine tenths appear once; the ten largest clones hold about 2.6%. The sample was peripheral blood. The TCR was taken from a man aged 35 to 55 with active or convalescent COVID-19.

The CDR3 is CASGLVTGEAFNQPQHF. The CDR3 DNA follows: TGTGCTAGTGGTTTGGTTACAGGGGAGGCCTTCAATCAGCCCCAGCATTTT. The V gene is TRBV12-5, the J gene TRBJ1-5, with 7 bases fitting TRBD1. The germline V gene encodes CDR1 LGHNT and CDR2 FRNRAP. CDR3 size: 17 residues. After removal of 0 bases from V and 3 bases from J, the junction contained 8 bases not matched to a gene.